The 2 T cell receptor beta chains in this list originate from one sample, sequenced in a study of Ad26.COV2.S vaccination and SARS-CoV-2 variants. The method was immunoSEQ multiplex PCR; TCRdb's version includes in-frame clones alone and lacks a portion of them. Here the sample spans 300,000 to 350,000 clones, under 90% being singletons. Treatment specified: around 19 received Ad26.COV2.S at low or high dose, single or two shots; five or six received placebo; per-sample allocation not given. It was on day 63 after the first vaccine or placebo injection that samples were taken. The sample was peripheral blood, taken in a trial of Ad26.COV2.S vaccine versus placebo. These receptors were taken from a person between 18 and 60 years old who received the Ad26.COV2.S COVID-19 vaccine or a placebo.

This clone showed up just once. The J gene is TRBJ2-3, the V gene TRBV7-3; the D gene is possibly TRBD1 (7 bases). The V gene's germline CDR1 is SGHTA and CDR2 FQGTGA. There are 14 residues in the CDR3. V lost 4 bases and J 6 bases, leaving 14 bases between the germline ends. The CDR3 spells CASSSTQGGDTQYF. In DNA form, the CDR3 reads TGTGCCAGCAGCTCAACCCAGGGGGGCGATACGCAGTATTTT.

In nucleotides, the CDR3 is TGTGCCAGCTACGAGAAGGGGGGGTGGGTCACTGAAGCTTTCTTT. Amino acids: CASYEKGGWVTEAFF. V is TRBV19 and J is TRBJ1-1, with D perhaps TRBD1 (6 bases). This CDR3 contains 15 residues. Between the trimmed V and J ends, which lost 9 bases and 4 bases, there was a span of 21 bases. The germline CDR1 and CDR2 sequences are LNHDA and SQIVND (reference sequence).